Described below is a single TCR beta chain sequence and its context. CDR1 is WSHSY, CDR2 SAAADI, per germline. The CDR3 covers 13 residues. Trimming left V 6 bases short and J 6 bases short, with 12 bases between. This sample was included in a study of Ad26.COV2.S vaccination and SARS-CoV-2 variants. Sample treatment: about 20 received Ad26.COV2.S at low or high dose, single or two shots; several received placebo; per-sample allocation not given. The samples were gathered on day 63 after the first injection of vaccine or placebo. The method was immunoSEQ multiplex PCR; TCRdb's version includes in-frame clones alone and lacks a portion of them. The sample comprises some 480,000 clones, approximately 90% of which are singletons, and 9.5% to 15% rests with the top ten.

The receptor was isolated from a person between 18 and 59 years old who received the Ad26.COV2.S COVID-19 vaccine or a placebo. The material was peripheral blood, obtained in a trial of Ad26.COV2.S vaccine versus placebo. The chain couples TRBV10-2 to TRBJ2-1, with D possibly TRBD2 on 6 matching bases. The CDR3 nucleotides read TGCGCCAGCAGCGCCGGACTATTCAATGAGCAGTTCTTC. Its translation: CASSAGLFNEQFF.